Below, one TCR beta chain is given with its context. Germline loops: CDR1 ENHRY, CDR2 SYGVKD. CDR3 length: 15 residues. Trimming removed 2 bases from V and 2 bases from J, with 10 bases in between. The sample comes from a study of blood T cell repertoires in COVID-19. Study details: Donors in the United States, Italy and Spain gave samples during acute or convalescent COVID-19. Nucleic acid was either cDNA or gDNA, and it came from T cells, B-cell-depleted T cells, or PBMCs.

Original processing notes: The assay estimated nucleated cells by amplifying reference gene primers. Assay: immunoSEQ multiplex PCR; the TCRdb copy retains only in-frame clones and omits some. V and J calls and clone size are given by that table; D and trimming were obtained from the DNA. Of approximately 290,000 clones in the sample, roughly 84% were seen once. Seattle's enrolled individuals joined amid active infection and were then monitored longitudinally. The material sequenced was peripheral blood. The V gene is TRBV10-3, the J gene TRBJ1-5; D is unresolved. The origin of this receptor is an older person with COVID-19, enrolled during active disease. The CDR3 reads CAISEGGEGNQPQHF. CDR3 DNA: TGTGCCATCAGTGAGGGCGGGGAGGGCAATCAGCCCCAGCATTTT.